The TCR beta chain described here comes from a study of vaccination and CD4 T cells after COVID-19. Study-wide background: Post-vaccine specimens were obtained a median around 72 days after dose two (range 14 to 241). Control cultures, each given a CEFX pool, an HIV-1 Nef pool, or no peptide, were included.

CDR1 and CDR2 (germline): MGHDK, SYGVNS. The V end was cut by 5 bases, the J end by 0 bases, with 8 bases between. The CDR3 has 13 amino acids. To note about this clonotype: What it binds is unknown.

The treatment denotes: roughly 10-day PBMC culture with coronavirus spike peptide pools or control peptides (ViraFEST assay). Peptide pools at roughly 10 ug/ml, together with 10 IU/ml IL-2, were added to cultures of 1.5 million to 2.5 million PBMCs per well. Cultured CD4+ T cells had their DNA profiled by the Oncomine TCR Beta short-read assay. The template was genomic DNA from cultured CD4+ T cells. MiXCR, run by TCRdb on the PCR reads, gives a single entry per CDR3 protein. Among fewer than 16,000 distinct CDR3 sequences, around 53% were seen once, and the ten largest hold about a tenth. V usage is TRBV25-1 and J usage is TRBJ2-7; TRBD1 or TRBD2 may be the D gene (6 bases each). Sequencing was carried out using CD4+ T cells from blood, cultured in vitro. This TCR came from a human donor who had recovered from COVID-19. The CDR3 sequence is CASSWGASYEQYF. The CDR3 region has the DNA TGTGCCAGCAGTTGGGGGGCCTCCTACGAGCAGTACTTC.